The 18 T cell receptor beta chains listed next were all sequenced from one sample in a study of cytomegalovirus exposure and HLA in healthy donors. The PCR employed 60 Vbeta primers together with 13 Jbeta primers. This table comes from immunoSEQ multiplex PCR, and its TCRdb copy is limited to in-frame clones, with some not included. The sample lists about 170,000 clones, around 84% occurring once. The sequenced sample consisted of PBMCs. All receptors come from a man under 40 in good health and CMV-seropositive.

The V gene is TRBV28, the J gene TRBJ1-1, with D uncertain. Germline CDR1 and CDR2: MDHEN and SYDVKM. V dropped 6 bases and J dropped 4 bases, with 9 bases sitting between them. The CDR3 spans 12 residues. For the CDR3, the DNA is TGTGCCAGCAGAGATGGTAGCACTGAAGCTTTCTTT. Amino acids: CASRDGSTEAFF.

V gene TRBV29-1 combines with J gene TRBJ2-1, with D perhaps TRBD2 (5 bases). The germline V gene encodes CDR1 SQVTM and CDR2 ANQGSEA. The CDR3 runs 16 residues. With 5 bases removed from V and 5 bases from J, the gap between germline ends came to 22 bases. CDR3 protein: CSVPPRPWRSHNEQFF. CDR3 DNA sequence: TGCAGCGTTCCCCCTCGACCGTGGAGGTCCCACAATGAGCAGTTCTTC.

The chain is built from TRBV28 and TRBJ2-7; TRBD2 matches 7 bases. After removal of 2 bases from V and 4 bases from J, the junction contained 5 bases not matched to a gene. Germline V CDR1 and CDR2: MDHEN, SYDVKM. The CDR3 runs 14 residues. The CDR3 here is CASSLGGRVYEQYV. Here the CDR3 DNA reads TGTGCCAGCAGTTTAGGAGGGAGGGTTTACGAGCAGTACGTC.

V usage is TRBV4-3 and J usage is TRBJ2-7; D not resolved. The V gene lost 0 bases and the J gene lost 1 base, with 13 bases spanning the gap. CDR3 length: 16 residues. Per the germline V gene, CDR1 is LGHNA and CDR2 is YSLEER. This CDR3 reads CASSQETPRSSYEQYV. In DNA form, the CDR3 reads TGCGCCAGCAGCCAAGAGACTCCCAGATCGTCCTACGAGCAGTACGTC.

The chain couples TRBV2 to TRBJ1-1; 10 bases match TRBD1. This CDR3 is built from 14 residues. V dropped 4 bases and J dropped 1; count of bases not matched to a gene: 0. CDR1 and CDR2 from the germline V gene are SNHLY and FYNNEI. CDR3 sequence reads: CASSGDRGNTEAFF. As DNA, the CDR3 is TGTGCCAGCAGTGGGGACAGGGGGAACACTGAAGCTTTCTTT. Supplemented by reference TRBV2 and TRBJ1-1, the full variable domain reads EPEVTQTPSHQVTQMGQEVILRCVPISNHLYFYWYRQILGQKVEFLVSFYNNEISEKSEIFDDQFSVERPDGSNFTLKIRSTKLEDSAMYFCASSGDRGNTEAFFGQGTRLTVV.

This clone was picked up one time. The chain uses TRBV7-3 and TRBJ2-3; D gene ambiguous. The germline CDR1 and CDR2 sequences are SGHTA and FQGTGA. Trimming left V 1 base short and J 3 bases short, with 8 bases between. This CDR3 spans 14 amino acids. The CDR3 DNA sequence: TGTGCCAGCAGCTTAAATGGAGTAACAGATACGCAGTATTTT. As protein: CASSLNGVTDTQYF.

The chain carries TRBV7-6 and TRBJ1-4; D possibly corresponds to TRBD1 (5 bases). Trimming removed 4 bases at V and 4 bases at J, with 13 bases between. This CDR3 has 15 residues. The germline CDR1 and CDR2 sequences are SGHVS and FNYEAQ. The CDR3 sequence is CASSSVTDRNEKLFF. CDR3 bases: TGTGCCAGCAGCTCGGTGACAGACCGTAATGAAAAACTGTTTTTT. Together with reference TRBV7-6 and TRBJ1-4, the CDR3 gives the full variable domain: GAGVSQSPRYKVTKRGQDVALRCDPISGHVSLYWYRQALGQGPEFLTYFNYEAQQDKSGLPNDRFSAERPEGSISTLTIQRTEQRDSAMYRCASSSVTDRNEKLFFGSGTQLSVL.

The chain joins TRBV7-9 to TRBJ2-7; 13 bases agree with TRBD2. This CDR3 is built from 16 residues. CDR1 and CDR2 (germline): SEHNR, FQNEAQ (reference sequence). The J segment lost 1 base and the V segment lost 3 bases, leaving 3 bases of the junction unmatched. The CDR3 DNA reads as TGTGCCAGCAGCTTGGGACTAGCGGGATATTCCTACGAGCAGTACGTC. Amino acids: CASSLGLAGYSYEQYV.

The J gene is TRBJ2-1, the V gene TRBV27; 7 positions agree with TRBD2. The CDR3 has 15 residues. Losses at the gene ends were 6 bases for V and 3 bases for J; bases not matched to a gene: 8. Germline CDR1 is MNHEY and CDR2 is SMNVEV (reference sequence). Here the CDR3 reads CASRSLAEIYNEQFF. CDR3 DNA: TGTGCCAGCAGATCCCTAGCGGAGATCTACAATGAGCAGTTCTTC.

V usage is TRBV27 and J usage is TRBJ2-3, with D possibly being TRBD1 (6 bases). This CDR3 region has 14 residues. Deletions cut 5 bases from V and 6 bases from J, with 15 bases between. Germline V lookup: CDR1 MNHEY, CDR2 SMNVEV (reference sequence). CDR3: CASSPTTGPDTQYF. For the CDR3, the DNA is TGTGCCAGCAGTCCAACCACAGGGCCCGATACGCAGTATTTT.

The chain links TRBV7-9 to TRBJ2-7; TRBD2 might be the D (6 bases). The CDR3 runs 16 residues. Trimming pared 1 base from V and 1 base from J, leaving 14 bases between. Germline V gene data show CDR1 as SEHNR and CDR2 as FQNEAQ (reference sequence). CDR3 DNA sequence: TGTGCCAGCAGCTTAGTAGGGTCTAGCGCTTCCTACGAGCAGTACTTC. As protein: CASSLVGSSASYEQYF.

In DNA, the CDR3 is TGTGCCAGCAGCTTAGAGGGAGCCTACGAGCAGTACGTC. It yields the protein CASSLEGAYEQYV. The rearrangement joins TRBV13 to TRBJ2-7; the D gene is possibly TRBD2 (5 bases). The CDR3 consists of 13 residues. V was trimmed by 1 base and J by 2 bases, leaving 6 bases between them. CDR1 is PRHDT and CDR2 is FYEKMQ in the germline V gene (reference sequence).

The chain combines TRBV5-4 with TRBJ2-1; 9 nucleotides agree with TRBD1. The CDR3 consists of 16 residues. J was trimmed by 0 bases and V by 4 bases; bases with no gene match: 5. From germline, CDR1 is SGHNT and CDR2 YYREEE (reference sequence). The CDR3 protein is CASSGKQGASYNEQFF. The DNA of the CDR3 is TGTGCCAGCAGCGGCAAACAGGGGGCCTCCTACAATGAGCAGTTCTTC.

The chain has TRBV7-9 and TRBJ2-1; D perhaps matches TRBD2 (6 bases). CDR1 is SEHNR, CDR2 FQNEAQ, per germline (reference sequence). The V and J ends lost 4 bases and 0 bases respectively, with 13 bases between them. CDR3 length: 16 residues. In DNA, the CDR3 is TGTGCCAGCAGCTCGCTAGCGTTTAGCTCCTACAATGAGCAGTTCTTC. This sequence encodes CASSSLAFSSYNEQFF.

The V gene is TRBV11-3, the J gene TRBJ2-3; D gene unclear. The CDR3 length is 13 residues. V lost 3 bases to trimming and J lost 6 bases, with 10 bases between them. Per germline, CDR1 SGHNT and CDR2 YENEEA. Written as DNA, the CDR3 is TGTGCCAGCAGCTTTACTTCCTACGATACGCAGTATTTT. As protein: CASSFTSYDTQYF.

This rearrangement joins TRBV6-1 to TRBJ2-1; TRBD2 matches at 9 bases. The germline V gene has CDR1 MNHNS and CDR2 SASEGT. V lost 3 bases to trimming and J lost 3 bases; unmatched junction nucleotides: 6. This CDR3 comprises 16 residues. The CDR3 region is CASSDGSSGIYNEQFF. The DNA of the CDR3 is TGTGCCAGCAGTGACGGTTCTAGCGGGATCTACAATGAGCAGTTCTTC.

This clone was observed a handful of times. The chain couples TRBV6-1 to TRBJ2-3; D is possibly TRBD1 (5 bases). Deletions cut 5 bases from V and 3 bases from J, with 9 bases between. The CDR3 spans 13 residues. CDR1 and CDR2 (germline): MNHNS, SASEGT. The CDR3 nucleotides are TGTGCCAGCAGTTTTGGACATACAGATACGCAGTATTTT. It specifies CASSFGHTDTQYF.

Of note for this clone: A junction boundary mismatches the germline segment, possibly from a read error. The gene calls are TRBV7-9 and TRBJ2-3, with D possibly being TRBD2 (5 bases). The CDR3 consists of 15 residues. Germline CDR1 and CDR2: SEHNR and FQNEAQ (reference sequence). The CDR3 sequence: CSSSPGIINTDTQYF. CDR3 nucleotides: TGTTCCAGCAGCCCCGGGATCATAAACACAGATACGCAGTATTTT.